The rows below give T cell receptor beta chains drawn from one sample of a study of metastatic and nonmetastatic thyroid tumors. MiXCR reprocessed the PCR reads for TCRdb. Among fewer than 15,000 clones listed, roughly 25% were seen once. The source material was tumor tissue. The source is a female donor with papillary thyroid cancer or a benign thyroid nodule (not recorded which). Some clones in this sample may be carry-over from other donors' samples. Both conserved end residues are part of each CDR3. The D gene is left open where the match is weak. The listing skips clone size in some rows; elsewhere it reads once, few, many or a size class.

>TRBJ2-5|TRBV20-1|TRBD2|many
CSATVREPETQYF
TGCAGTGCCACCGTGCGGGAGCCAGAGACCCAGTACTTC
>TRBJ1-6|TRBV20-1|-|once
CSARTFDSPGDYNSPLHF
TGCAGTGCTAGGACCTTCGACAGTCCGGGGGACTATAATTCACCCCTCCACTTT
>TRBJ1-3|TRBV7-2|-|-
CASSGNTIYF
TGTGCCAGCAGCGGAAACACCATATATTTT
>TRBJ2-7|TRBV20-1|TRBD2|-
CSVRDRDLWRERYF
TGCAGTGTTAGAGACCGAGACCTCTGGCGGGAGCGGTACTTC
>TRBJ1-1|TRBV30|-|-
CAWSAEAFF
TGTGCCTGGAGTGCGGAAGCTTTCTTT
>TRBJ1-2|TRBV6-1|-|-
CASKPPRDYGYTF
TGTGCCAGCAAACCCCCCAGGGACTATGGCTACACCTTC
>TRBJ1-3|TRBV6-1|-|few
CASTSGTGNTIYF
TGTGCCAGCACCTCCGGAACGGGAAACACCATATATTTT
>TRBJ2-1|TRBV27|-|few
CASSLRRDWSYNEQFF
TGTGCCAGCAGCCTACGGCGGGATTGGTCCTACAATGAGCAGTTCTTC
>TRBJ1-5|TRBV18|-|many
CASSPYQILIGAPTTNQPQHF
TGTGCCAGCTCACCATACCAAATCCTTATAGGGGCCCCGACCACCAATCAGCCCCAGCATTTT
>TRBJ2-3|TRBV6-1|TRBD2|-
CASSDLLLAGVTDTQYF
TGTGCCAGCAGTGACCTCCTCCTAGCGGGGGTCACAGATACGCAGTATTTT
>TRBJ1-2|TRBV3-1|-|medium-sized
CASSPKGNYGYTF
TGTGCCAGCAGCCCCAAGGGGAACTATGGCTACACCTTC
>TRBJ2-1|TRBV20-1|TRBD2|-
CSARVVGGSSYNEQFF
TGCAGTGCTAGAGTCGTTGGCGGGAGTTCCTACAATGAGCAGTTCTTC
>TRBJ2-1|TRBV20-1|TRBD1|-
CSARGRTGDSYNEQFF
TGCAGTGCTAGAGGGAGAACAGGGGACTCCTACAATGAGCAGTTCTTC
>TRBJ2-7|TRBV28|-|medium-sized
CASNGLYEQYF
TGTGCCAGCAACGGGCTCTACGAGCAGTACTTC
>TRBJ1-2|TRBV20-1|TRBD1|-
CSAPTGANYGYTF
TGCAGTGCTCCGACAGGGGCTAACTATGGCTACACCTTC
>TRBJ2-1|TRBV2|-|-
CASSDGWAVPGVNEQFF
TGTGCCAGCAGTGATGGATGGGCCGTCCCAGGCGTGAATGAGCAGTTCTTC
>TRBJ2-2|TRBV19|-|few
CALTSGRTGELFF
TGTGCCCTCACATCAGGTCGCACCGGGGAGCTGTTTTTT
>TRBJ2-7|TRBV4-1|TRBD2|many
CASSHTAGGPSYEQYF
TGCGCCAGCAGCCACACAGCGGGAGGGCCATCCTACGAGCAGTACTTC
>TRBJ1-5|TRBV2|-|many
CASSERPSGVNQPQHF
TGTGCCAGCAGTGAGAGGCCCTCAGGGGTCAATCAGCCCCAGCATTTT
>TRBJ2-7|TRBV10-3|-|many
CAISEAVYEQYF
TGTGCCATCAGTGAGGCAGTCTACGAGCAGTACTTC
>TRBJ1-4|TRBV7-9|TRBD1|many
CASSFLTGGLGNEKLFF
TGTGCCAGCAGCTTTTTAACAGGGGGCCTCGGTAATGAAAAACTGTTTTTT
>TRBJ1-2|TRBV15|-|few
CATSREGGAAYGYTF
TGTGCCACCAGCAGAGAGGGGGGGGCAGCCTATGGCTACACCTTC
>TRBJ2-1|TRBV6-1|TRBD2|many
CASSEYRLAGDNEQFF
TGTGCCAGCAGTGAATACCGACTAGCGGGGGACAATGAGCAGTTCTTC
>TRBJ1-1|TRBV27|-|medium-sized
CASQKRQSNTEAFF
TGTGCCAGCCAAAAGAGGCAGTCGAACACTGAAGCTTTCTTT
>TRBJ2-7|TRBV6-1|TRBD2|medium-sized
CASSEAQLAVSYEQYF
TGTGCCAGCAGTGAAGCGCAACTAGCGGTGTCCTACGAGCAGTACTTC
>TRBJ1-5|TRBV20-1|-|many
CSARVGTGVNQPQHF
TGCAGTGCTAGAGTGGGGACGGGTGTGAATCAGCCCCAGCATTTT
>TRBJ1-1|TRBV6-1|TRBD1|medium-sized
CASSPTGAMNTEAFF
TGTGCCAGCAGTCCTACAGGGGCGATGAACACTGAAGCTTTCTTT
>TRBJ2-4|TRBV5-8|-|many
CASSLASGHTKNIQYF
TGTGCCAGCAGCTTGGCGAGCGGACATACCAAAAACATTCAGTACTTC
>TRBJ2-2|TRBV20-1|-|-
CSARVGPTGELFF
TGCAGTGCTAGGGTGGGACCCACCGGGGAGCTGTTTTTT
>TRBJ2-1|TRBV12-3/TRBV12-4|TRBD2|few
CASSSGTSGRKQFF
TGTGCCAGCAGTTCCGGGACTAGCGGGAGAAAGCAGTTCTTC
>TRBJ1-3|TRBV28|-|medium-sized
CASSLGNFIGTGNTIYF
TGTGCCAGCAGTTTAGGGAATTTCATAGGAACTGGAAACACCATATATTTT
>TRBJ1-1|TRBV30|-|many
CAWSSGVNTEAFF
TGTGCCTGGAGTTCGGGGGTGAACACTGAAGCTTTCTTT
>TRBJ2-1|TRBV20-1|TRBD1|-
CSASSDRGERQFF
TGCAGTGCTTCCTCGGACAGGGGGGAGCGGCAGTTCTTC
>TRBJ1-1|TRBV28|-|few
CASRKGTARSTEAFF
TGCGCCAGCAGGAAGGGCACTGCCAGGAGCACTGAAGCTTTCTTT
>TRBJ1-3|TRBV6-2/TRBV6-3|-|few
CASSYSKELSDIRPGNTIYF
TGTGCCAGCAGTTACTCGAAAGAGCTCTCTGACATCCGCCCTGGAAACACCATATATTTT
>TRBJ2-7|TRBV13|-|medium-sized
CASSLFGGLTYEQYF
TGTGCCAGCAGCTTATTTGGGGGATTGACCTACGAGCAGTACTTC
>TRBJ2-1|TRBV30|-|many
CAWRLKGQSNEQFF
TGTGCCTGGCGCTTGAAGGGCCAATCCAATGAGCAGTTCTTC
>TRBJ2-7|TRBV3-1|-|-
CASRGPPGEQYF
TGTGCCAGCAGAGGCCCCCCGGGCGAGCAGTACTTC
>TRBJ2-2|TRBV7-2|-|-
CASSLLRDTGELFF
TGTGCCAGCAGCCTCCTCCGGGACACCGGGGAGCTGTTTTTT
>TRBJ2-1|TRBV28|-|-
CASRLTPTNEQFF
TGTGCCAGCAGGCTAACCCCGACTAATGAGCAGTTCTTC
>TRBJ2-5|TRBV20-1|-|-
CSARAQGFSTQYF
TGCAGTGCTAGAGCCCAGGGGTTTTCTACCCAGTACTTC
>TRBJ2-3|TRBV20-1|-|-
CSARDLTMGDTGTQYF
TGCAGTGCTAGAGATCTCACGATGGGGGACACAGGTACGCAGTATTTT
>TRBJ2-7|TRBV12-3/TRBV12-4|TRBD2|few
CASKTSGMHYEQYF
TGTGCCAGCAAAACTAGCGGTATGCACTACGAGCAGTACTTC
>TRBJ1-2|TRBV6-5|TRBD1|medium-sized
CASSYELPRGGYTF
TGTGCCAGCAGTTACGAACTGCCCAGGGGGGGCTACACCTTC
>TRBJ2-7|TRBV6-2/TRBV6-3|-|few
CASSSRLLGEIIYEQYF
TGTGCCAGCAGTTCCCGACTCCTGGGCGAGATCATCTACGAGCAGTACTTC
>TRBJ2-5|TRBV20-1|-|many
CSARRATGRVDETQYF
TGCAGTGCTAGGAGGGCGACAGGGAGGGTCGACGAGACCCAGTACTTC
>TRBJ2-7|TRBV11-1|TRBD2|many
CASSDPGSGRSYEQYF
TGTGCCAGCAGCGACCCGGGTAGCGGGAGGTCCTACGAGCAGTACTTC
>TRBJ2-1|TRBV7-6|-|many
CASSLGTREQFF
TGTGCCAGCAGCTTAGGAACACGCGAGCAGTTCTTT
>TRBJ2-2|TRBV28|-|many
CASRYQARTGELFF
TGTGCCAGCAGATACCAAGCCCGGACCGGGGAGCTGTTTTTT
>TRBJ1-2|TRBV15|-|few
CATSRAGRGGYTF
TGTGCCACCAGCAGAGCGGGGAGGGGTGGCTACACCTTC
>TRBJ1-1|TRBV18|-|medium-sized
CASSPPNGNTEAFF
TGTGCCAGCTCACCACCTAACGGGAACACTGAAGCTTTCTTT
>TRBJ2-7|TRBV11-2|-|-
CASSLGLWDEQYF
TGTGCCAGCAGCTTAGGACTATGGGACGAGCAGTACTTC
>TRBJ2-1|TRBV18|TRBD1|many
CASSPDRGRIDNEQFF
TGTGCCAGCTCCCCGGACAGGGGGCGGATAGACAATGAGCAGTTCTTC
>TRBJ2-2|TRBV21-1|-|many
CASSTSTGGWTSGRPGELFF
TGTGCCAGCAGCACCTCCACAGGGGGATGGACTAGCGGGAGACCCGGGGAGCTGTTTTTT
>TRBJ1-1|TRBV18|-|many
CASSPSPRNTEAFF
TGTGCCAGCTCACCATCCCCGCGGAACACTGAAGCTTTCTTT
>TRBJ1-2|TRBV6-1|-|medium-sized
CASTRATRSNYGYTF
TGTGCCAGCACCAGAGCAACACGATCTAACTATGGCTACACCTTC
>TRBJ1-1|TRBV11-2|-|-
CASSLDLSQVAFF
TGTGCCAGCAGCTTAGATCTTAGTCAGGTAGCTTTCTTT
>TRBJ2-3|TRBV2|-|many
CASSGLVRGDTQYF
TGTGCCAGCAGTGGACTGGTGCGGGGCGATACGCAGTATTTT
>TRBJ2-7|TRBV30|TRBD2|few
CAWSPGLAGAYEQYF
TGTGCCTGGAGTCCCGGACTAGCGGGAGCCTACGAGCAGTACTTC